The rows below give T cell receptor beta chains drawn from one sample of a study of radiation and T cells in renal cell carcinoma. Using immunoSEQ multiplex PCR, the repertoire was profiled, and TCRdb retains in-frame clones only, with some absent. Counted here are nearly 50,000 clones, around 83% occurring once; the ten biggest clones make up 30% to 35%. Sequenced here: blood, sampled from a patient whose treatment included radiotherapy and nephrectomy. All receptors derive from a woman between 65 and 79 years old with renal cell carcinoma. CDR3s include the opening cysteine and the closing phenylalanine or tryptophan. D genes are given only for firm matches. Some rows have no size entry. The others give once, few or many, or a class for an expanded clone.

TRBV10-3	TRBD2	TRBJ2-7	large	CAISSYSGGAHEQYF	TGTGCCATCAGTTCATATAGCGGGGGGGCCCACGAGCAGTACTTC
TRBV30	-	TRBJ1-3	-	CAWSVTWVAGNTIYF	TGTGCCTGGAGTGTAACGTGGGTGGCTGGAAACACCATATATTTT
TRBV19	TRBD1	TRBJ1-2	-	CASSPTGQGIINYGYTF	TGTGCCAGTAGTCCGACGGGACAGGGGATAATTAACTATGGCTACACCTTC
TRBV11-2	-	TRBJ1-6	-	CASSYGEAYNSPLHF	TGTGCCAGCAGCTACGGAGAGGCTTATAATTCACCCCTCCACTTT
TRBV27	TRBD1	TRBJ2-1	-	CASRLSDRGYNEQFF	TGTGCCAGCAGGCTGAGCGACAGGGGATACAATGAGCAGTTCTTC
TRBV7-9	TRBD2	TRBJ2-1	once	CASSSGLAGGYNEQFF	TGTGCCAGCAGCTCCGGACTAGCGGGAGGGTACAATGAGCAGTTCTTC
TRBV5-1	TRBD1	TRBJ2-7	once	CASSWTGRPYEQYF	TGCGCCAGCAGCTGGACAGGGAGACCCTACGAGCAGTACTTC
TRBV29-1	-	TRBJ2-5	-	CSGQQGQETQYF	TGCAGCGGACAACAGGGCCAAGAGACCCAGTACTTC
TRBV10-1	-	TRBJ1-1	-	CASSESTGGEAFF	TGCGCCAGCAGTGAGTCGACGGGGGGCGAAGCTTTCTTT
TRBV14	-	TRBJ1-2	-	CASSQGTAATTF	TGTGCCAGCAGCCAAGGGACAGCTGCTACGACCTTC
TRBV11-3	-	TRBJ2-2	few	CASSLGLIGELFF	TGTGCCAGCAGCTTAGGTCTAATCGGGGAGCTGTTTTTT
TRBV1	-	TRBJ1-5	-	CTSSQDPGTGEEDQPQHF	TGCACCAGCAGCCAAGACCCCGGGACAGGGGAAGAGGATCAGCCCCAGCATTTT
TRBV29-1	-	TRBJ2-7	-	CSVVPRASSYEQYF	TGCAGCGTTGTTCCGAGGGCTAGCTCCTACGAGCAGTACTTC
TRBV18	-	TRBJ1-2	once	CASSPLDSGGNYGYTF	TGTGCCAGCTCACCTCTGGACTCGGGGGGGAACTATGGCTACACCTTC
TRBV18	-	TRBJ2-5	once	CASSPGGETQYF	TGTGCCAGCTCACCGGGGGGAGAGACCCAGTACTTC
TRBV14	-	TRBJ2-5	-	CASSLDYSLPETQYF	TGTGCCAGCAGCCTAGACTATTCCCTCCCAGAGACCCAGTACTTC
TRBV5-1	-	TRBJ1-4	-	CASSKGDIANEKLFF	TGCGCCAGCAGCAAGGGGGATATTGCTAATGAAAAACTGTTTTTT
TRBV6-6	-	TRBJ1-2	-	CASTLREGRYGYTF	TGTGCCAGCACGTTAAGAGAGGGCCGCTATGGCTACACCTTC
TRBV5-1	-	TRBJ1-1	-	CASTPSGDTEAFF	TGCGCCAGCACCCCATCAGGGGACACTGAAGCTTTCTTT
TRBV19	-	TRBJ1-1	-	CASSPRGFMAEAFF	TGTGCCAGTAGTCCCCGCGGGTTTATGGCTGAAGCTTTCTTT
TRBV5-4	-	TRBJ2-7	-	CASSRRQVGSYEQYF	TGTGCCAGCAGCCGTCGACAGGTGGGCTCCTACGAGCAGTACTTC
TRBV9	TRBD1	TRBJ1-1	once	CASSVAPEGADTEAFF	TGTGCCAGCAGCGTAGCTCCGGAGGGGGCGGACACTGAAGCTTTCTTT
TRBV27	TRBD1	TRBJ2-5	-	CASATGGGETQYF	TGTGCCAGCGCTACAGGGGGCGGGGAGACCCAGTACTTC
TRBV14	-	TRBJ2-5	-	CASSPRGGETQYF	TGTGCCAGCAGCCCCAGGGGAGGTGAGACCCAGTACTTC
TRBV5-1	TRBD2	TRBJ2-3	-	CASSLRTSDADTQYF	TGCGCCAGCAGCTTAAGGACTAGCGACGCAGATACGCAGTATTTT
TRBV19	-	TRBJ2-4	-	CASSTGGGQANIQYF	TGTGCCAGTAGTACCGGAGGGGGGCAGGCAAACATTCAGTACTTC
TRBV11-2	-	TRBJ2-2	-	CASSLDRNTGELFF	TGTGCCAGCAGCCTGGACAGAAACACCGGGGAGCTGTTTTTT
TRBV6-6	-	TRBJ1-1	-	CASYGSADEAFF	TGTGCCAGTTACGGGAGTGCCGATGAAGCTTTCTTT
TRBV7-9	-	TRBJ2-7	-	CASTRDGTYEQYF	TGTGCCAGCACCCGGGACGGAACCTACGAGCAGTACTTC
TRBV25-1	TRBD1	TRBJ1-3	-	CASGGTGPGNTIYF	TGTGCCAGCGGGGGGACAGGTCCTGGAAACACCATATATTTT
TRBV5-1	TRBD1	TRBJ2-7	once	CASSLTTGTGAYEQYF	TGCGCCAGCAGCTTGACGACCGGGACAGGGGCCTACGAGCAGTACTTC
TRBV7-2	TRBD1	TRBJ2-2	-	CASSTRQGANTGELFF	TGTGCCAGCAGCACCAGACAGGGGGCGAACACCGGGGAGCTGTTTTTT
TRBV19	TRBD2	TRBJ2-3	-	CASSITGLTSSTDTQYF	TGTGCCAGTAGTATTACGGGACTAACTTCTAGCACAGATACGCAGTATTTT
TRBV29-1	TRBD2	TRBJ2-1	-	CSVEGGSNEQFF	TGCAGCGTTGAGGGGGGGAGCAATGAGCAGTTCTTC
TRBV6-1	-	TRBJ2-5	-	CASSARPNQETQYF	TGTGCCAGCAGTGCGCGACCCAACCAAGAGACCCAGTACTTC
TRBV18	TRBD1	TRBJ2-1	-	CASSLRGGAAVSEQFF	TGTGCCAGCTCACTCAGAGGGGGCGCAGCCGTGAGTGAGCAGTTCTTC
TRBV4-2	TRBD2	TRBJ2-5	-	CASSQEGGRALKYQETQYF	TGTGCCAGCAGCCAAGAAGGCGGGAGGGCCCTCAAGTACCAAGAGACCCAGTACTTC
TRBV4-3	TRBD2	TRBJ2-7	once	CASSQDWREIPYEQYF	TGCGCCAGCAGCCAAGATTGGCGGGAGATTCCCTACGAGCAGTACTTC
TRBV7-2	-	TRBJ2-6	-	CASSLGRALGGANVLTF	TGTGCCAGCAGCTTAGGACGGGCGCTTGGGGGGGCCAACGTCCTGACTTTC
TRBV20-1	-	TRBJ1-2	once	CSVERGYTF	TGCAGTGTTGAACGTGGCTACACCTTC
TRBV14	-	TRBJ2-2	-	CASSQARGISTGELFF	TGTGCCAGCAGCCAAGCCCGGGGTATAAGCACCGGGGAGCTGTTTTTT
TRBV12-5	-	TRBJ2-1	-	CASGLGGSVEQFF	TGTGCTAGTGGCCTGGGGGGTTCGGTGGAGCAGTTCTTC